A single sample gave rise to the 21 T cell receptor delta chains below, sequenced in a study of gamma-delta T cells after stem cell transplantation (dated by TCRdb to about 2016). Libraries came from RT-PCR. The sequencing machine was an Illumina MiSeq. For TCRdb, the public reads were processed anew by CATT, and duplicate DNA sequences were folded into one row. The sample yields 15,000 to 19,000 delta-chain clones; approximately 8.5% were counted once. About 66% of the sample is held by the ten biggest clonotypes. The sequenced sample was gamma-delta T cells. All receptors derive from a human donor. It is not recorded whose cells these are; they may come from a transplant donor.

Points on this clone: A far larger clone is a single base away, which makes a read error likely. Other DNA sequences within the sample encode an identical CDR3. J is TRDJ1 and V is TRDV1; 8 nucleotides agree with TRDD3. The V segment lost 9 bases and the J segment 2 bases; nucleotides outside the gene matches: 35. Germline-derived CDR1 and CDR2 are TSWWSYY and QGS. There are 23 residues in the CDR3. The CDR3 protein is CALPGDGPLPTMGDPIETDKLIF. In nucleotides, the CDR3 is TGTGCTCTGCCAGGGGACGGTCCCCTGCCGACCATGGGGGATCCCATCGAGACCGATAAACTCATCTTT.

This clone was recorded many times. A read error likely explains this, since a far larger clone differs by one base. J is TRDJ1 and V is TRDV2, with TRDD3 identical over 9 bases. Trimming removed 0 bases from V and 1 base from J; junction bases left unmatched: 20. This CDR3 comprises 21 residues. The germline V gene encodes CDR1 GEAIGNYY and CDR2 EKD. The CDR3 loop is CACDTVEPNRRTGGLTDKLIF. CDR3 DNA sequence: TGTGCCTGTGACACCGTTGAGCCCAACCGGCGTACTGGGGGACTCACCGATAAACTCATCTTT.

A note on this clone: Sequence at one end of the junction differs from germline and may be a read error. V gene TRDV2 combines with J gene TRDJ1; TRDD3 is a possible D gene (6 bases). The CDR3 has 21 residues. CDR1 and CDR2 from the germline V gene are GEAIGNYY and EKD. DNA of the CDR3: TGTGCCTGTGACACCATTGGCGACTGGGTGTTACCCAGAGCTTACACCGCTAAACTCATCTTT. Residues: CACDTIGDWVLPRAYTAKLIF.

This clone was seen only a few times. A read error likely explains why the TCRdb protein, taken from a much larger clone, differs from this DNA's translation at residue 13; the protein shown is translated from the DNA. This rearrangement joins TRDV2 to TRDJ1, with a weak D call TRDD3 (6 bases). Germline CDR1 GEAIGNYY, CDR2 EKD. The CDR3 has 17 amino acids. The CDR3, as DNA: TGTGCCTGTGACACAGTCGGGGATCTGGCCTACACCAATAAACTCATCTTT. Translating it yields CACDTVGDLAYTNKLIF.

Of note for this clone: The TCRdb protein comes from a much larger clone and disagrees with this DNA's translation at residue 5, likely due to a read error; the protein given here is derived from the DNA. The chain has TRDV2 and TRDJ1, with 11 bases identical to TRDD3. Germline V CDR1 and CDR2: GEAIGNYY, EKD. The CDR3 consists of 18 residues. The V gene end was trimmed by 3 bases and the J gene end by 0 bases; junction bases not matched to a gene: 11. CDR3: CACDPLGDTLTYTDKLIF. CDR3 coding DNA: TGTGCCTGTGACCCTCTGGGGGATACCCTAACGTACACCGATAAACTCATCTTT.

This clone was found a few times. The protein given by TCRdb reflects a much larger clone and differs at residue 4 from this DNA's translation, likely from a read error; the protein shown is the DNA's translation. The sample holds other DNA sequences that translate to the same CDR3. The chain recombines TRDV2 with TRDJ1; 10 nucleotides line up with TRDD3. J lost 1 base, V lost 4 bases, and 11 bases had no gene match. This CDR3 is built from 17 residues. Per the germline V gene, CDR1 is GEAIGNYY and CDR2 is EKD. For the CDR3, the DNA is TGTGCCTGTGAAACTCTACTGGGGGATTTACCCACCGATAAACTCATCTTT. Translation: CACETLLGDLPTDKLIF.

With regard to this clone: The translation of this DNA and the TCRdb protein of a much larger clone differ at residue 6, probably owing to a read error; the protein shown here is translated from the DNA. The V call is TRDV2, the J call TRDJ2; 13 bases map to TRDD3. The CDR3 runs 16 residues. From germline, CDR1 is GEAIGNYY and CDR2 EKD. J was trimmed by 9 bases and V by 3 bases; bases with no gene match: 9. As DNA, the CDR3 is TGTGCCTGTGACTCGAGACTGGGGGATACGGGGACACAACTCTTCTTT. It encodes CACDSRLGDTGTQLFF.

Ten or more counts support this clone. The protein recorded in TCRdb matches a much larger clone and deviates from this DNA's translation at residue 12, suggesting a read error; the protein here is obtained by translating the DNA. CDR3 sequence reads: CACDTVEESSSLDTRQMFF. Here the CDR3 DNA reads TGTGCCTGTGACACCGTCGAGGAATCCAGCTCCTTGGACACCCGACAGATGTTTTTC. The chain is built from TRDV2 and TRDJ3; D unresolved. This CDR3 comprises 19 residues. The germline V gene has CDR1 GEAIGNYY and CDR2 EKD.

In its sample, this clone was seen many times. The protein TCRdb gives is from a much larger clone and does not agree with this DNA's translation at residue 4, likely a read error; the protein shown here comes from the DNA. The gene calls are TRDV1 and TRDJ1; TRDD3 matches 11 bases. V lost 11 bases, J lost 5 bases, and 25 bases stayed unmatched. Germline CDR1 reads TSWWSYY; CDR2 reads QGS. The CDR3 runs 19 residues. The CDR3 loop reads CAIEEREPPDWGIKDKLIF. CDR3 nucleotides: TGTGCTATTGAGGAAAGAGAGCCCCCCGACTGGGGGATAAAGGATAAACTCATCTTT.

Concerning this clone itself: The mismatch at residue 6 between this DNA's translation and the TCRdb protein of a much larger clone likely reflects a read error; the protein shown is translated from the DNA. The rearrangement joins TRDV2 to TRDJ2; D is ambiguous. The CDR3 is 15 amino acids. Germline loops: CDR1 GEAIGNYY, CDR2 EKD. V lost 3 bases to trimming and J lost 3 bases, with 13 bases between them. DNA for the CDR3: TGTGCCTGTGACCCCCGCACTGAAATGACAGCACAACTCTTCTTT. Encoded protein: CACDPRTEMTAQLFF.

This clone has more than one count but fewer than ten. Other DNA sequences within the sample encode an identical CDR3. The rearrangement uses TRDV2 and TRDJ3; 7 positions agree with TRDD3. Germline lookup yields CDR1 GEAIGNYY and CDR2 EKD. The ends lost 2 bases at V and 7 bases at J; junction bases unmatched: 22. The CDR3 is 21 amino acids. CDR3 region: CACDIARTGVYPSFDTRQMFF. In DNA, the CDR3 is TGTGCCTGTGACATCGCCCGTACTGGGGTCTACCCCTCCTTCGACACCCGACAGATGTTTTTC.

This clone was seen only a few times. TCRdb pairs this DNA with a much larger clone's protein that differs at residue 14, likely a read error; the protein shown was translated from the DNA. The chain's CDR3 is CACDTVGDSMGDKPIF. CDR3 coding DNA: TGTGCCTGTGACACCGTAGGGGATAGTATGGGCGATAAACCCATCTTT. This chain joins TRDV2 and TRDJ1; 7 nucleotides line up with TRDD3. The length of the CDR3 is 16 residues. Germline CDR1 reads GEAIGNYY; CDR2 reads EKD.

This clone has a handful of counts. Translating this DNA gives a protein that differs at residue 8 from the TCRdb one, which belongs to a much larger clone; a read error is likely, and the protein shown is this translation. The rearrangement uses TRDV2 and TRDJ3; 7 bases line up with TRDD3. Germline CDR1 and CDR2: GEAIGNYY and EKD. The CDR3 contains 21 residues. The junction had 16 bases not matched to a gene; V was cut back by 3 bases and J by 0 bases. The CDR3 DNA follows: TGTGCCTGTGACTCCGGAGGGATGGGGGAAACAAGCTCCTGGGACACCCGACAGATGTTTTTC. It yields the protein CACDSGGMGETSSWDTRQMFF.

This clone occurred a few times. TCRdb's protein for this DNA is that of a much larger clone and differs from the translation at residue 10, likely a read error; the protein shown is the DNA translation. The chain has TRDV2 and TRDJ1; D is perhaps TRDD3 (5 bases). This CDR3 has 15 residues. Germline V gene data show CDR1 as GEAIGNYY and CDR2 as EKD. V was trimmed by 0 bases and J by 7 bases, leaving 17 bases between them. DNA of the CDR3: TGTGCCTGTGACACCGTGGAGGGATTACGCGGTAAACTCATCTTT. Encoded protein: CACDTVEGLRGKLIF.

As to this clone: The protein held in TCRdb is that of a much larger clone and does not match this DNA's translation at residue 18, likely because of a read error; the protein shown is translated from the DNA. V and J are TRDV2 and TRDJ1, with 8 bases matching TRDD3. From germline, CDR1 is GEAIGNYY and CDR2 EKD. This CDR3 region has 22 residues. In DNA form, the CDR3 reads TGTGCCTGTGACACCGTGAGGACTGGGGGTTACTCAACGCCCGACCGTACCGTTAAACTCATCTTT. Translating it yields CACDTVRTGGYSTPDRTVKLIF.

As concerns this clone: The protein given by TCRdb reflects a much larger clone and differs at residue 12 from this DNA's translation, likely from a read error; the protein shown is the DNA's translation. The rearrangement links TRDV1 to TRDJ1; TRDD3 matches 12 bases. Germline CDR1 reads TSWWSYY; CDR2 reads QGS. Losses at the gene ends were 2 bases for V and 3 bases for J; bases not matched to a gene: 43. CDR3 length: 29 residues. CDR3 amino acids: CALGENESFLLEERYWGILRNWRSDKLIF. The DNA for the CDR3 is TGTGCTCTTGGGGAAAACGAATCTTTCCTACTTGAGGAGCGGTACTGGGGGATACTGAGGAACTGGCGTTCCGATAAACTCATCTTT.

Regarding this clone: This sequence is one base from a far larger clone and is likely a read error. Other DNA sequences in the sample encode the same CDR3. V is TRDV2 and J is TRDJ1; the D is unclear. The germline gives CDR1 GEAIGNYY, CDR2 EKD. There are 19 residues in the CDR3. In DNA, the CDR3 is TGTGCCTGTGACAAAGTTGGTCAGACGGACGCCGATCCCTCCCATAAACTCATTTTT. It yields the protein CACDKVGQTDADPSHKLIF.

By sample share, this clone is medium-sized. A much more abundant neighbour one base away suggests this may be a read error. The chain carries TRDV2 and TRDJ1, with 10 bases lining up with TRDD3. The trim removed 0 bases at V and 7 bases at J, leaving 19 bases unmatched. The CDR3 runs to 19 residues. Germline CDR1 is GEAIGNYY and CDR2 is EKD. The CDR3 protein is CACDTVMAQLGDRSGKLIF. The CDR3 region has the DNA TGTGCCTGTGACACCGTTATGGCTCAGCTGGGGGATAGAAGCGGTAAACTCATCTTT.

Turning to this clone: TCRdb shows a much larger clone's protein in place of this DNA's translation, and the two differ at residue 14, likely through a read error; the protein shown is translated from the DNA. The chain employs TRDV2 and TRDJ1, with unresolved D. The CDR3 covers 15 residues. Germline CDR1 and CDR2: GEAIGNYY and EKD. The CDR3 here is CACDAVLTDTDKLTF. The DNA of the CDR3 is TGTGCCTGTGACGCCGTACTGACAGACACCGATAAACTCACCTTT.

This clone showed up many times. V is TRDV2 and J is TRDJ1, with 10 positions matching TRDD3. The CDR3 is made up of 17 amino acids. CDR1 is GEAIGNYY and CDR2 is EKD in the germline V gene. The V segment lost 4 bases and the J segment 0 bases; nucleotides outside the gene matches: 10. CDR3 sequence reads: CACDAVLGDADTDKLIF. The DNA for the CDR3 is TGTGCCTGTGATGCCGTACTGGGGGATGCGGACACCGATAAACTCATCTTT.

This clone was picked up many times. The chain recombines TRDV1 with TRDJ1, with D possibly matching TRDD2 (6 bases). V was pared by 0 bases and J by 0 bases, with 26 bases between. The V gene's germline CDR1 is TSWWSYY and CDR2 QGS. The CDR3 totals 21 residues. DNA of the CDR3: TGTGCTCTTGGGGAACTAGTTTTTGAAAAGGAGGTTCCTAAGTACACCGATAAACTCATCTTT. Its translation is CALGELVFEKEVPKYTDKLIF.